A single sample is the source of the 18 T cell receptor beta chains below, sequenced in a study of cytomegalovirus exposure and HLA in healthy donors. Vbeta (60) and Jbeta (13) primers were used in the PCR. The repertoire was sequenced with immunoSEQ multiplex PCR; TCRdb's copy has only in-frame clones and lacks some. The sample records 100,000 to 150,000 clones, roughly 15% being singletons. Sequencing was done on a sample of PBMCs. The source of these receptors is a female donor in good health and CMV-seropositive.

Of note for this clone: An end of the junction does not agree with germline; a read error may underlie this. This chain links TRBV29-1 with TRBJ1-5, with D possibly being TRBD1 (6 bases). The CDR3 extends over 13 amino acids. Germline loops: CDR1 SQVTM, CDR2 ANQGSEA. The CDR3 protein is CSARDNFNQHQHF. Written as DNA, the CDR3 is TGCAGCGCACGGGACAATTTCAATCAGCACCAGCATTTT.

The CDR3 nucleotides are TGTGCCAGCAGCGCCGGGACAGGCTGGAATGAGCAGTTCTTC. Amino acids: CASSAGTGWNEQFF. V usage is TRBV6-1 and J usage is TRBJ2-1, with 8 bases fitting TRBD1. The CDR3 contains 14 residues. Trimming took 6 bases from V and 7 from J; bases not matched to a gene: 8. Germline V CDR1 and CDR2: MNHNS, SASEGT.

J is TRBJ2-6 and V is TRBV7-9; maybe TRBD1 (5 bases). The length of the CDR3 is 15 residues. V was trimmed by 6 bases and J by 4 bases, leaving 13 bases between them. Germline V gene lookup returns CDR1 SEHNR and CDR2 FQNEAQ (reference sequence). CDR3 bases: TGTGCCAGCAGTCGTCCAGGGTCCGGGGCCAACGTCCTGACTTTC. It yields the protein CASSRPGSGANVLTF.

The chain has TRBV9 and TRBJ2-7; D is possibly TRBD1 (6 bases). This CDR3 is built from 15 residues. Trimming left V 1 base short and J 1 base short, with 12 bases between. Germline V gene data show CDR1 as SGDLS and CDR2 as YYNGEE. CDR3 protein: CASSVSAGESYEQYF. CDR3 nucleotides: TGTGCCAGCAGCGTATCGGCAGGGGAATCCTACGAGCAGTACTTC.

This clone came up a few times. V and J are TRBV6-1 and TRBJ1-1, with D perhaps matching TRBD1 (6 bases). Germline V CDR1 and CDR2: MNHNS, SASEGT. V was pared by 5 bases and J by 6 bases, with 13 bases between. The CDR3 totals 13 residues. The CDR3, as DNA: TGTGCCAGCAGTTCCACAGGGTTGGCTGAAGCTTTCTTT. The encoded protein is CASSSTGLAEAFF.

This chain links TRBV9 with TRBJ2-1; 8 bases align to TRBD1. Germline V gene sequence: CDR1 SGDLS, CDR2 YYNGEE. The V gene end was trimmed by 5 bases and the J gene end by 6 bases; junction bases not matched to a gene: 10. This CDR3 is built from 15 residues. CDR3 sequence (DNA): TGTGCCAGCAGTACAAGGACAGGGCACGGCAATGAGCAGTTCTTC. It translates to CASSTRTGHGNEQFF.

This clone was observed a few times. This chain links TRBV5-6 with TRBJ1-2; 7 bases line up with TRBD1. The CDR3 is 15 residues long. The junction had 6 bases not matched to a gene; V was cut back by 1 base and J by 3 bases. Germline V gene data show CDR1 as SGHDT and CDR2 as YYEEEE. The CDR3 spells CASSLLPRGDYGYTF. In nucleotides, the CDR3 is TGTGCCAGCAGCTTGCTTCCCAGGGGGGACTATGGCTACACCTTC.

This chain joins TRBV7-8 and TRBJ2-5; weak D call: TRBD1 (6 bases). Looked up from germline, CDR1 is SGHVS and CDR2 is FQNEAQ. V dropped 4 bases and J dropped 4 bases, with 13 bases sitting between them. The CDR3 consists of 14 residues. The CDR3 nucleotides are TGTGCCAGCAGCTCCTACAGGGAGAGAGAGACCCAGTACTTC. Residues: CASSSYRERETQYF.

This clone was counted a few times. This sequence joins TRBV15 and TRBJ1-4; D ambiguous. The V end was cut by 0 bases, the J end by 4 bases, with 3 bases between. The CDR3 totals 13 residues. Germline values: CDR1 LNHNV, CDR2 YYDKDF (reference sequence). Here the CDR3 reads CATSRDLNEKLFF. The CDR3 coding sequence is TGTGCCACCAGCAGAGATCTTAATGAAAAACTGTTTTTT.

The chain couples TRBV6-5 to TRBJ2-1; D might be TRBD2 (7 bases). Germline CDR1 and CDR2: MNHEY and SVGAGI. The germline V and J ends were trimmed by 6 bases and 7 bases, with 19 bases remaining between them. CDR3 length equals 15 residues. CDR3 DNA: TGTGCCAGCAGCCCCCTTGGGGGGGCAAAGAATGAGCAGTTCTTC. Its protein product is CASSPLGGAKNEQFF.

This clone was found a few times. V and J are TRBV6-1 and TRBJ1-5; 8 nucleotides match TRBD1. J lost 0 bases, V lost 6 bases, and 4 bases had no gene match. Germline V gives CDR1 MNHNS, CDR2 SASEGT. The CDR3 spans 15 residues. CDR3 nucleotide sequence: TGTGCCAGCAGCACAGGGGGGACTAGCAATCAGCCCCAGCATTTT. This codes for CASSTGGTSNQPQHF.

The rearrangement uses TRBV30 and TRBJ2-7; D possibly corresponds to TRBD1 (6 bases). The germline V and J ends were trimmed by 4 bases and 3 bases, with 13 bases remaining between them. There are 13 residues in the CDR3. Germline V gives CDR1 GTSNPN, CDR2 SVGIG (reference sequence). Here the CDR3 reads CAWTTGNVYEQYF. The CDR3, as DNA: TGTGCCTGGACAACAGGGAACGTCTACGAGCAGTACTTC.

The table lists this clone with a few counts. The chain links TRBV28 to TRBJ1-3; maybe TRBD1 (5 bases). CDR3 length: 14 residues. Germline V gives CDR1 MDHEN, CDR2 SYDVKM. V was cut by 7 bases and J by 1 base, with 11 bases left in between. CDR3 sequence reads: CASNRGNSGNTIYF. The CDR3 DNA follows: TGTGCCAGCAATAGGGGAAATTCTGGAAACACCATATATTTT. Filled out from reference TRBV28 and TRBJ1-3, the complete variable domain reads DVKVTQSSRYLVKRTGEKVFLECVQDMDHENMFWYRQDPGLGLRLIYFSYDVKMKEKGDIPEGYSVSREKKERFSLILESASTNQTSMYLCASNRGNSGNTIYFGEGSWLTVV.

This chain links TRBV4-1 with TRBJ2-1; D is unresolved. This CDR3 spans 14 amino acids. Germline V gene sequence: CDR1 MGHRA, CDR2 YSYEKL. The V gene lost 4 bases and the J gene lost 5 bases, with 12 bases spanning the gap. This chain's CDR3 is CASSLPGIDNEQFF. CDR3 DNA sequence: TGCGCCAGCAGCCTCCCGGGTATCGACAATGAGCAGTTCTTC.

J is TRBJ1-6 and V is TRBV4-1; D remains ambiguous. With 0 bases removed from V and 9 bases from J, the gap between germline ends came to 12 bases. In germline, CDR1 is MGHRA, CDR2 YSYEKL. This CDR3 is 15 amino acids long. CDR3 loop: CASSQDNPSVSPLHF. In DNA, the CDR3 is TGCGCCAGCAGCCAAGATAATCCGAGCGTTTCACCCCTCCACTTT.

This clone showed up just a few times. The chain uses TRBV4-1 and TRBJ1-2; D ambiguous. V lost 5 bases, J lost 8 bases, and 18 bases lay in between. The CDR3 is made up of 14 amino acids. The germline gives CDR1 MGHRA, CDR2 YSYEKL. CDR3 nucleotide sequence: TGCGCCAGCAGCGGGCTTTGGATGTACGGAGGCTACACCTTC. Amino acid sequence: CASSGLWMYGGYTF.

The V gene is TRBV18, the J gene TRBJ1-1; D uncertain. Germline CDR1 and CDR2: KGHSH and LQKENI. The CDR3 contains 12 residues. V was cut by 2 bases and J by 3 bases, with 4 bases left in between. CDR3 nucleotides: TGTGCCAGCTCACCAGGGCACACTGAAGCTTTCTTT. It encodes CASSPGHTEAFF. The variable domain in full, completed from reference TRBV18 and TRBJ1-1, reads NAGVMQNPRHLVRRRGQEARLRCSPMKGHSHVYWYRQLPEEGLKFMVYLQKENIIDESGMPKERFSAEFPKEGPSILRIQQVVRGDSAAYFCASSPGHTEAFFGQGTRLTVV.

This clone was picked up a small number of times. The genes are TRBV7-9 and TRBJ1-2; 9 nucleotides agree with TRBD1. CDR3 length: 14 amino acids. The V segment lost 5 bases and the J segment 6 bases; nucleotides outside the gene matches: 7. CDR1 is SEHNR and CDR2 is FQNEAQ in the germline V gene (reference sequence). The CDR3 sequence: CASSGRDRVDGYTF. The CDR3, as DNA: TGTGCCAGCAGCGGGAGGGACAGGGTCGATGGCTACACCTTC.